The 30 T cell receptor beta chains reported below all come from one sample, sequenced in a study of shared clonotypes between healthy human individuals. Only CD45RO-negative cells positively selected for CCR7 counted as naive CD8 cells, so terminally differentiated effector memory CD45RA+ cells were excluded. Produced via immunoSEQ multiplex PCR; TCRdb's table is partial and in-frame only. The sample lists 1.5 million to 2.5 million clones; approximately 94% were seen once. The source material was naive CD8+ T cells sorted from blood. The source is a man aged 18 to 29 in good health.

The chain combines TRBV4-3 with TRBJ1-2; unclear D gene. Germline CDR1 and CDR2: LGHNA and YSLEER. V was cut by 3 bases and J by 3 bases, with 14 bases left in between. The CDR3 extends over 15 amino acids. CDR3 protein: CASSQTQTEYYGYTF. In DNA form, the CDR3 reads TGCGCCAGCAGCCAGACACAGACGGAGTACTATGGCTACACCTTC.

The chain couples TRBV2 to TRBJ2-7; 10 bases fit TRBD2. The ends lost 7 bases at V and 4 bases at J; junction bases unmatched: 7. Germline-derived CDR1 and CDR2 are SNHLY and FYNNEI. This CDR3 is 14 amino acids long. The CDR3 DNA reads TGTGCCAGCAAGCCGACTAGCGGGTTTTACGAGCAGTACTTC. It yields the protein CASKPTSGFYEQYF. Full variable domain (missing parts from reference TRBV2 and TRBJ2-7): EPEVTQTPSHQVTQMGQEVILRCVPISNHLYFYWYRQILGQKVEFLVSFYNNEISEKSEIFDDQFSVERPDGSNFTLKIRSTKLEDSAMYFCASKPTSGFYEQYFGPGTRLTVT.

V is TRBV11-2 and J is TRBJ2-5; 12 bases agree with TRBD2. The CDR3 covers 17 residues. V dropped 4 bases and J dropped 5; count of bases not matched to a gene: 11. Looked up from germline, CDR1 is SGHAT and CDR2 is FQNNGV. CDR3 sequence: CASSSRLAGDPGETQYF. CDR3 sequence (DNA): TGTGCCAGCAGCTCGAGACTAGCGGGGGACCCTGGGGAGACCCAGTACTTC.

The chain recombines TRBV2 with TRBJ1-2, with TRBD1 matching 9 bases. CDR1 is SNHLY and CDR2 is FYNNEI in the germline V gene. V dropped 4 bases and J dropped 6; count of bases not matched to a gene: 18. The CDR3 is 18 amino acids. The CDR3, as DNA: TGTGCCAGCAGTGTAGAACCGGACAGGGGCTTTTTGGAAAATGGCTACACCTTC. This encodes CASSVEPDRGFLENGYTF.

The chain links TRBV2 to TRBJ2-7; D gene unclear. The CDR3 is 12 residues long. CDR1 SNHLY and CDR2 FYNNEI come from the germline V gene. V shed 7 bases and J shed 0 bases, with 7 bases lying between them. CDR3 in amino acids: CASITFSYEQYF. CDR3 coding DNA: TGTGCCAGCATAACCTTCTCCTACGAGCAGTACTTC.

The J gene is TRBJ1-2, the V gene TRBV29-1; D is unclear. Germline V lookup: CDR1 SQVTM, CDR2 ANQGSEA. Trimming took 2 bases from V and 4 from J, leaving 14 bases between them. CDR3 length: 14 residues. The CDR3 is CSVEMAELFYGYTF. The DNA for the CDR3 is TGCAGCGTTGAAATGGCAGAACTTTTCTATGGCTACACCTTC.

CDR3 nucleotides: TGCGCCAGCAGCCTCTTAGGGGAAGACTCTGAGCAGTTCTTC. Protein sequence: CASSLLGEDSEQFF. The V and J genes are TRBV4-3 and TRBJ2-1; TRBD1 is a possible D gene (5 bases). The CDR3 sequence is 14 residues long. The germline V gene has CDR1 LGHNA and CDR2 YSLEER. V was cut by 4 bases and J by 9 bases, with 16 bases left in between.

In this sample, this clone turned up once. The V gene is TRBV28, the J gene TRBJ1-5, with D unclear. Per the germline V gene, CDR1 is MDHEN and CDR2 is SYDVKM. Trimming took 7 bases from V and 0 from J, leaving 19 bases between them. The CDR3 contains 17 residues. CDR3 sequence: CASNLRTSDYSNQPQHF. The CDR3 DNA sequence: TGTGCCAGCAACCTCCGGACGAGTGATTATAGCAATCAGCCCCAGCATTTT.

A word on this clone: Other DNA sequences in the same sample also yield this CDR3. The chain couples TRBV6-5 to TRBJ2-7; D possibly corresponds to TRBD2 (6 bases). This CDR3 has 14 residues. With 0 bases removed from V and 4 bases from J, the gap between germline ends came to 10 bases. Germline CDR1 is MNHEY and CDR2 is SVGAGI. CDR3 nucleotides: TGTGCCAGCAGTTACTCAGAGGGGAGGTACGAGCAGTACTTC. This translates into CASSYSEGRYEQYF.

This clone was seen once. The chain recombines TRBV28 with TRBJ2-3; TRBD1 matches 9 bases. The CDR3 has 15 amino acids. V lost 5 bases to trimming and J lost 5 bases; unmatched junction nucleotides: 8. Germline lookup yields CDR1 MDHEN and CDR2 SYDVKM. Written as DNA, the CDR3 is TGTGCCAGCAGTCCCGGGACAGGGCGGGGAGATACGCAGTATTTT. It yields the protein CASSPGTGRGDTQYF.

The gene calls are TRBV27 and TRBJ1-6; D ambiguous. The germline gives CDR1 MNHEY, CDR2 SMNVEV (reference sequence). Trimming cost V 7 bases and J 0 bases, with 10 bases left between them. The CDR3 runs to 15 residues. The CDR3 bases are TGTGCCAGCAACAAGGCCCCCTCCTATAATTCACCCCTCCACTTT. Amino acid sequence: CASNKAPSYNSPLHF.

On this clone: At one end the junction does not follow the germline gene, possibly because of a read error. The chain employs TRBV7-7 and TRBJ2-3; D is uncertain. The CDR3 sequence is 13 residues long. Germline CDR1 and CDR2: SSHAT and FNYEAQ (reference sequence). The CDR3 DNA reads as TGTGCTAGCAGCTTAGGGATTGGCGATACGCAGTATTTT. Translating gives CASSLGIGDTQYF.

V is TRBV29-1 and J is TRBJ1-2; possibly TRBD1 for D (5 bases). V lost 0 bases, J lost 4 bases, and 18 bases lay in between. This CDR3 spans 16 amino acids. Germline V gene data show CDR1 as SQVTM and CDR2 as ANQGSEA. The CDR3 sequence is CSVEDVDGATLYGYTF. As DNA, the CDR3 is TGCAGCGTTGAAGACGTAGATGGGGCGACTCTCTATGGCTACACCTTC.

J is TRBJ1-1 and V is TRBV7-9, with D maybe TRBD1 (6 bases). Germline lookup yields CDR1 SEHNR and CDR2 FQNEAQ (reference sequence). The CDR3 sequence is 17 residues long. V lost 5 bases and J 0 bases, leaving 19 bases between the germline ends. DNA of the CDR3: TGTGCCAGCAGCGCCAGGGGACCGGGACAATTGAACACTGAAGCTTTCTTT. It codes for CASSARGPGQLNTEAFF.

Worth noting for this clone: The same CDR3 is also encoded by other DNA sequences in this sample. The V gene is TRBV6-6, the J gene TRBJ2-1, with D perhaps being TRBD1 or TRBD2 (6 bases each). This CDR3 has 15 residues. The V and J ends lost 0 bases and 4 bases respectively, with 10 bases between them. Germline assignment: CDR1 MNHNY and CDR2 SVGAGI (reference sequence). The CDR3 loop is CASSYSGGSYNEQFF. The CDR3 nucleotides read TGTGCCAGCAGTTACTCGGGGGGCAGTTACAATGAGCAGTTCTTC.

The chain links TRBV6-5 to TRBJ1-1; weak D call: TRBD1 (6 bases). The CDR3 is made up of 16 amino acids. The V end lost 0 bases, the J end lost 5 bases, and 16 bases lay between the germline ends. Germline loops: CDR1 MNHEY, CDR2 SVGAGI. The CDR3 is CASSYSIYREETEAFF. DNA of the CDR3: TGTGCCAGCAGTTACTCGATCTACAGGGAGGAAACTGAAGCTTTCTTT.

The chain is built from TRBV4-1 and TRBJ2-7; D unresolved. V was clipped by 0 bases and J by 0 bases, with 12 bases between them. This CDR3 has 16 residues. Looked up from germline, CDR1 is MGHRA and CDR2 is YSYEKL. The CDR3 bases are TGCGCCAGCAGCCAAGATGTGGGTATGAGCTCCTACGAGCAGTACTTC. Its translation is CASSQDVGMSSYEQYF.

This clone was counted once. V is TRBV28 and J is TRBJ1-6; D is ambiguous. Per the germline V gene, CDR1 is MDHEN and CDR2 is SYDVKM. This CDR3 has 15 residues. V gave up 4 bases and J gave up 3 bases, with 10 bases separating them. The DNA for the CDR3 is TGTGCCAGCAGTTCGACCGCCTTCTATAATTCACCCCTCCACTTT. Protein sequence: CASSSTAFYNSPLHF.

This chain uses TRBV4-1 with TRBJ2-1; TRBD2 is a possible D gene (6 bases). CDR3 length equals 17 residues. Per germline, CDR1 MGHRA and CDR2 YSYEKL. The germline V and J ends were trimmed by 0 bases and 4 bases, with 16 bases remaining between them. The CDR3 DNA reads TGCGCCAGCAGCCAAGAGGGGGGTAGCGGAGCTTACAATGAGCAGTTCTTC. It encodes CASSQEGGSGAYNEQFF.

Remarks on this clone: Germline and junction disagree at one end, which may indicate a read error. This rearrangement joins TRBV6-5 to TRBJ2-7; no clear D. The germline V gene encodes CDR1 MNHEY and CDR2 SVGAGI. The CDR3 consists of 13 residues. The CDR3 spells CASSLGGTYEQHF. The CDR3 DNA reads as TGTGCCAGCAGCCTAGGCGGAACCTACGAGCAGCACTTC.

The chain recombines TRBV4-1 with TRBJ2-7; weak D call: TRBD2 (6 bases). This CDR3 comprises 14 residues. Trimming cost V 4 bases and J 5 bases, with 15 bases left between them. CDR1 and CDR2 from the germline V gene are MGHRA and YSYEKL. As DNA, the CDR3 is TGCGCCAGCAGCCCCCGGGACTCTGACGACGAGCAGTACTTC. Residues: CASSPRDSDDEQYF.

The chain is built from TRBV7-9 and TRBJ1-5; 8 nucleotides match TRBD1. Looked up from germline, CDR1 is SEHNR and CDR2 is FQNEAQ (reference sequence). V gave up 5 bases and J gave up 1 base; unmatched junction bases: 10. The CDR3 runs 17 residues. CDR3 region: CASSPDRGLMSNQPQHF. The CDR3 nucleotides are TGTGCCAGCAGCCCCGACAGGGGCCTTATGAGCAATCAGCCCCAGCATTTT.

Remarks on this clone: Other DNA sequences of this sample code for an identical CDR3. V is TRBV7-2 and J is TRBJ2-7; tentative D call: TRBD2 (5 bases). Germline V gives CDR1 SGHTA, CDR2 FQGNSA. The CDR3 totals 12 residues. V lost 3 bases, J lost 3 bases, and 6 bases lay in between. The CDR3 coding sequence is TGTGCCAGCAGCTTCGGGAACTACGAGCAGTACTTC. Residues: CASSFGNYEQYF.

The gene calls are TRBV27 and TRBJ2-2; D may be TRBD1 (5 bases). V lost 1 base and J 4 bases, leaving 7 bases between the germline ends. CDR1 and CDR2 from the germline V gene are MNHEY and SMNVEV (reference sequence). This CDR3 has 14 residues. CDR3 loop: CASSLLGVTGELFF. The CDR3 nucleotides read TGTGCCAGCAGTTTATTAGGGGTCACCGGGGAGCTGTTTTTT.

The rearrangement links TRBV11-2 to TRBJ2-1; 12 bases match TRBD2. J was trimmed by 6 bases and V by 0 bases; bases with no gene match: 6. From germline, CDR1 is SGHAT and CDR2 FQNNGV. The CDR3 length is 17 residues. The CDR3 coding sequence is TGTGCCAGCAGCTTAGACGAGGCTAGCGGGAGGGTCAATGAGCAGTTCTTC. Its translation: CASSLDEASGRVNEQFF.

This clone was seen only once. V usage is TRBV10-2 and J usage is TRBJ2-1; either TRBD1 or TRBD2 may supply D (6 bases each). Per germline, CDR1 WSHSY and CDR2 SAAADI. The CDR3 contains 15 residues. V was cut by 2 bases and J by 2 bases, with 10 bases left in between. The CDR3 loop reads CASSEGGTTYNEQFF. Written as DNA, the CDR3 is TGCGCCAGCAGTGAGGGCGGGACAACCTACAATGAGCAGTTCTTC.

V gene TRBV5-1 combines with J gene TRBJ2-5; tentative D call: TRBD1 (6 bases). Germline V gene sequence: CDR1 SGHRS, CDR2 YFSETQ. Trimming cost V 0 bases and J 2 bases, with 11 bases left between them. The CDR3 is made up of 15 amino acids. CDR3 loop: CASSLGWTAQETQYF. CDR3 DNA: TGCGCCAGCAGCTTGGGTTGGACAGCTCAAGAGACCCAGTACTTC. Looking up the rest from reference TRBV5-1 and TRBJ2-5 gives the full variable domain: KAGVTQTPRYLIKTRGQQVTLSCSPISGHRSVSWYQQTPGQGLQFLFEYFSETQRNKGNFPGRFSGRQFSNSRSEMNVSTLELGDSALYLCASSLGWTAQETQYFGPGTRLLVL.

CDR3 nucleotide sequence: TGTGCCAGCAGTTACTCGGACAGGATCACAGATACGCAGTATTTT. Its protein product is CASSYSDRITDTQYF. The chain employs TRBV6-6 and TRBJ2-3, with TRBD1 identical over 7 bases. Per germline, CDR1 MNHNY and CDR2 SVGAGI (reference sequence). The CDR3 is made up of 15 amino acids. V dropped 0 bases and J dropped 2; count of bases not matched to a gene: 2.

CDR3 in DNA: TGTGCCAGTAGTATATCGGGGATCAATGAGCAGTTCTTC. It is translated as CASSISGINEQFF. The V gene is TRBV19, the J gene TRBJ2-1, with D perhaps TRBD2 (5 bases). This CDR3 is built from 13 residues. Germline V CDR1 and CDR2: LNHDA, SQIVND (reference sequence). Trimming removed 2 bases from V and 6 bases from J, with 8 bases in between.

The chain couples TRBV5-6 to TRBJ2-2, with TRBD1 identical over 7 bases. Germline-derived CDR1 and CDR2 are SGHDT and YYEEEE. The CDR3 totals 13 residues. V dropped 4 bases and J dropped 6; count of bases not matched to a gene: 3. The CDR3 nucleotides read TGTGCCAGCAGCCCCGGGACAGCCGGGGAGCTGTTTTTT. It yields the protein CASSPGTAGELFF.